The 7 T cell receptor beta chains below were found in one sample sequenced in a study of CD8+CD57+ T cells in acquired aplastic anemia. CDR3 and TCR beta VDJ profiling relied on genomic DNA as the template. TCRdb independently ran MiXCR on the reads; one entry per CDR3 protein. The sample lists 450,000 to 600,000 distinct CDR3 sequences; about a third were seen once. Patients sequenced had flow cytometry evidence of CD8+CD57+ cell expansion. The sample was sorted CD4+, CD8+, or CD8+CD57+ T cells (not recorded which) from PBMCs. The receptors were gathered from a human donor with aplastic anemia.

Regarding this clonotype: One base away lies a much larger clone, so this may be a sequencing read error. This rearrangement joins TRBV24-1 to TRBJ2-3, with 9 bases that match TRBD1. The CDR3 totals 14 residues. Germline CDR1 reads KGHDR; CDR2 reads SFDVKD. As DNA, the CDR3 is TGTGCCACCAGGGGGACAGGGAGGGAAGATATGCAGTATTTT. This translates into CATRGTGREDMQYF.

The table lists this clonotype with many counts. The rearrangement uses TRBV14 and TRBJ2-6; 12 positions agree with TRBD1. The CDR3 is 17 amino acids. With V trimmed by 3 bases and J by 2 bases, 2 bases remained unmatched. Germline-derived CDR1 and CDR2 are SGHDN and FVKESK. The CDR3 DNA follows: TGTGCCAGCAGCCAGGGACAGGGGGCAGCTGGGGCCAACGTCCTGACTTTC. Encoded protein: CASSQGQGAAGANVLTF. The entire variable domain, with the rest obtained from reference TRBV14 and TRBJ2-6, is as follows: EAGVTQFPSHSVIEKGQTVTLRCDPISGHDNLYWYRRVMGKEIKFLLHFVKESKQDESGMPNNRFLAERTGGTYSTLKVQPAELEDSGVYFCASSQGQGAAGANVLTFGAGSRLTVL.

The chain employs TRBV20-1 and TRBJ2-7; no firm D call. Germline V gene data show CDR1 as DFQATT and CDR2 as SNEGSKA (reference sequence). The CDR3 consists of 14 residues. V was shortened by 1 base and J by 7 bases, with 17 bases between the two germline ends. The CDR3 reads CSARGLGPWSEQYF. The CDR3 DNA is TGCAGTGCTAGAGGTCTTGGACCGTGGTCGGAGCAGTACTTC.

This clonotype has more than one count but fewer than ten. The chain has TRBV2 and TRBJ2-7; 7 bases align to TRBD2. Germline assignment: CDR1 SNHLY and CDR2 FYNNEI. Trimming removed 5 bases from V and 5 bases from J; junction bases left unmatched: 9. This CDR3 region has 14 residues. This CDR3 is CASSFAGVVNEQYF. The CDR3 DNA reads TGTGCCAGCAGTTTCGCGGGAGTTGTCAACGAGCAGTACTTC.

This clonotype has a single count. The genes are TRBV27 and TRBJ2-7; 11 nucleotides line up with TRBD1. V was pared by 4 bases and J by 3 bases, with 5 bases of the junction left unmatched. There are 15 residues in the CDR3. Germline V lookup: CDR1 MNHEY, CDR2 SMNVEV (reference sequence). This chain's CDR3 is CASSSSGTGGYEQYF. CDR3 DNA sequence: TGTGCCAGCAGTTCCTCCGGGACAGGGGGCTACGAGCAGTACTTC.

The chain carries TRBV20-1 and TRBJ1-4; D not certain. The CDR3 runs 12 residues. The germline V gene encodes CDR1 DFQATT and CDR2 SNEGSKA (reference sequence). V was shortened by 6 bases and J by 7 bases, with 12 bases between the two germline ends. The CDR3 sequence: CSAQTWGEKLFF. CDR3 DNA sequence: TGCAGTGCCCAAACGTGGGGTGAAAAACTGTTTTTT.

This clonotype has ten or more counts. The chain carries TRBV2 and TRBJ1-5; tentative D call: TRBD1 (5 bases). V was trimmed by 4 bases and J by 5 bases, leaving 12 bases between them. Looked up from germline, CDR1 is SNHLY and CDR2 is FYNNEI. CDR3 size: 14 residues. The CDR3 reads CASSAPGRDQPQHF. In DNA, the CDR3 is TGTGCCAGCAGTGCCCCGGGGCGAGATCAGCCCCAGCATTTT.